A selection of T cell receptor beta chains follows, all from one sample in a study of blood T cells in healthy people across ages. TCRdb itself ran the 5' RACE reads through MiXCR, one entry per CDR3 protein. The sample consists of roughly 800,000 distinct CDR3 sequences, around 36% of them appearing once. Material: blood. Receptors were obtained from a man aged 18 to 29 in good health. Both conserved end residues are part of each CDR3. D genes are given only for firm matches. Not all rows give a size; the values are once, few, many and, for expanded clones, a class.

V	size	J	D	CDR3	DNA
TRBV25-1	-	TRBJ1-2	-	CASTLDPINYGYTF	TGTGCCAGCACGCTTGACCCTATCAACTATGGCTACACCTTC
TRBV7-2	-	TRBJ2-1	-	CASSLGLGANEQFF	TGTGCCAGCAGCTTGGGGCTAGGGGCAAATGAGCAGTTCTTC
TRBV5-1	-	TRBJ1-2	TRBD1	CASSPGDRGPSGYTF	TGCGCCAGCAGCCCCGGGGACAGGGGGCCTTCTGGCTACACCTTC
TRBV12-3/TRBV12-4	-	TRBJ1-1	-	CASNLGWTEAFF	TGTGCCAGCAACCTCGGATGGACTGAAGCTTTCTTT
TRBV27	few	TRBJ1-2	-	CASSPDRLNYGYTF	TGTGCCAGCAGTCCGGACCGTCTCAACTATGGCTACACCTTC
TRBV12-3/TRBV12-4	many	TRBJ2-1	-	CASSLFGGPPNEQFF	TGTGCCAGCAGTTTATTCGGGGGGCCCCCAAATGAGCAGTTCTTC
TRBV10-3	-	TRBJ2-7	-	CATLGQTNSYEQYF	TGTGCCACCCTTGGACAGACTAACTCCTACGAGCAGTACTTC
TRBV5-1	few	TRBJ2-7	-	CASSFGQSEQYF	TGCGCCAGCAGCTTTGGGCAGTCCGAGCAGTACTTC
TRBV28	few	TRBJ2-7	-	CASSLTEGNYEQYF	TGTGCCAGCAGTTTAACCGAGGGAAACTACGAGCAGTACTTC
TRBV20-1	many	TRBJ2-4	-	CSARDEGTTTQQYF	TGCAGTGCTAGAGATGAAGGGACGACGACCCAGCAGTACTTC
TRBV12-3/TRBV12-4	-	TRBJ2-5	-	CAGSRGPPGETQYF	TGTGCCGGCAGTAGGGGACCACCTGGCGAGACCCAGTACTTC
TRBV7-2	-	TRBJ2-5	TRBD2	CASSANPGGEQYF	TGTGCCAGCAGCGCAAACCCGGGGGGAGAGCAGTACTTC
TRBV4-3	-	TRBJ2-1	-	CASSQGEGHEQFF	TGCGCCAGCAGCCAAGGGGAAGGGCATGAGCAGTTCTTC
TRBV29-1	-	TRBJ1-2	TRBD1	CSVDLQRGQLDGYTF	TGCAGCGTTGACTTGCAAAGGGGACAGTTGGATGGCTACACCTTC
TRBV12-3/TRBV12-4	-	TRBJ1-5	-	CASSLAGRDQPQHF	TGTGCCAGCAGTTTAGCGGGAAGAGATCAGCCCCAGCATTTT
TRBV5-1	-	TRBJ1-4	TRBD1	CASSLETGTGKEKLFF	TGCGCCAGCAGCTTGGAGACAGGGACGGGTAAGGAAAAACTGTTTTTT
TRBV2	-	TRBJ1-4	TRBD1	CASSWTKRDREKLFF	TGTGCCAGCAGCTGGACGAAAAGGGACAGAGAAAAACTGTTTTTT
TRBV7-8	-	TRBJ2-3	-	CASSNTAPRHDTQYF	TGCGCCAGCAGCAACACTGCGCCCCGGCATGATACGCAGTATTTT
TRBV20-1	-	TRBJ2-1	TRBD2	CSARALAGSYNEQFF	TGCAGTGCTAGAGCACTAGCGGGGAGTTACAATGAGCAGTTCTTC
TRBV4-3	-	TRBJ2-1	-	CASSQEPRRDDEQFF	TGCGCCAGCAGCCAAGAACCGCGGAGGGACGATGAGCAGTTCTTC
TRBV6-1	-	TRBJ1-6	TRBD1	CASRSGQGGTIYNSPLHF	TGTGCCAGCAGGAGCGGACAGGGCGGGACGATCTATAATTCACCCCTCCACTTT
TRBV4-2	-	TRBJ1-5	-	CASSQDVTASREPQHF	TGTGCCAGCAGCCAAGATGTTACAGCCTCCCGAGAGCCCCAGCATTTT
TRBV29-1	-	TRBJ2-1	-	CSVGTGAYNEQFF	TGCAGCGTTGGAACTGGGGCCTACAATGAGCAGTTCTTC
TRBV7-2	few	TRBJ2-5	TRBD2	CASSFVSGGSLNEQYF	TGTGCCAGCAGCTTCGTTTCGGGGGGGTCTCTCAATGAGCAGTACTTC
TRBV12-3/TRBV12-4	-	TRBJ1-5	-	CASRRQGAGQPQHF	TGTGCCAGCAGACGTCAGGGAGCCGGACAGCCCCAGCATTTT
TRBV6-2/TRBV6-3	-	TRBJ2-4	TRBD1	CASSRPGDREDIQYF	TGTGCCAGCAGTCGTCCGGGGGACAGGGAAGACATTCAGTACTTC
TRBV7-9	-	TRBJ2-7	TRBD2	CASSLPSRGDLNEQYF	TGTGCCAGCAGCTTACCGTCGCGGGGGGATTTGAACGAGCAGTACTTC
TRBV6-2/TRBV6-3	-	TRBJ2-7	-	CASSYPEYEQYF	TGTGCCAGCAGTTACCCAGAATACGAGCAGTACTTC
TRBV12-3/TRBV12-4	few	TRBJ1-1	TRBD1	CASSQGQGISAEAFF	TGTGCCAGCAGCCAAGGACAGGGAATCAGCGCTGAAGCTTTCTTT
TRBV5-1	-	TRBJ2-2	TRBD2	CASSHGGKVTGELFF	TGCGCCAGCAGCCACGGGGGGAAAGTCACCGGGGAGCTGTTTTTT